Listed here are 19 T cell receptor beta chains from one sample, sequenced in a study of T-cell reconstitution after alpha-beta-depleted transplantation in children. Preparing the TCRbeta library involved the use of unique molecular identifiers. A single record per CDR3 protein comes from TCRdb applying MiXCR to the PCR reads. The table lists approximately 510,000 distinct CDR3 sequences, 18% of them singletons. Source: PBMCs from the stem cell graft donor, taken from the stem cell graft. The receptor set was obtained from a human donor who donated a stem cell graft to a child with acute lymphoblastic leukemia.

The rearrangement joins TRBV7-6 to TRBJ1-2; 10 bases are a match to TRBD1. Losses at the gene ends were 5 bases for V and 1 base for J; bases not matched to a gene: 19. Germline loops: CDR1 SGHVS, CDR2 FNYEAQ. This CDR3 has 20 residues. For the CDR3, the DNA is TGTGCCAGCAGCCCATCTTCCGGGACAGGGGTATATGTTGTTAACTATGGCTACACCTTC. Its protein is CASSPSSGTGVYVVNYGYTF.

This clonotype was observed a handful of times. The rearrangement links TRBV12-3 or TRBV12-4 to TRBJ2-7; no clear D gene. Trimming took 6 bases from V and 3 from J, leaving 12 bases between them. This CDR3 is built from 13 residues. In nucleotides, the CDR3 is TGTGCCAGCAGCATAGGTCCTCGCTACGAGCAGTACTTC. Its protein is CASSIGPRYEQYF.

The chain combines TRBV24-1 with TRBJ2-6; TRBD2 might be the D (6 bases). V was pared by 5 bases and J by 2 bases, with 9 bases between. The CDR3 length is 15 residues. Germline V gene lookup returns CDR1 KGHDR and CDR2 SFDVKD. The CDR3 DNA sequence: TGTGCCACCAGTGTGGAGGGCCCTGGGGCCAACGTCCTGACTTTC. It yields the protein CATSVEGPGANVLTF.

This clonotype was seen a handful of times. The rearrangement links TRBV6-5 to TRBJ1-2; D gene ambiguous. Germline V CDR1 and CDR2: MNHEY, SVGAGI. The CDR3 consists of 12 residues. V dropped 5 bases and J dropped 6 bases, with 10 bases sitting between them. The chain's CDR3 is CASSRGMDGYTF. CDR3 sequence (DNA): TGTGCCAGCAGTCGTGGGATGGATGGCTACACCTTC.

The chain recombines TRBV4-1 with TRBJ1-1; 9 nucleotides line up with TRBD1. Germline loops: CDR1 MGHRA, CDR2 YSYEKL. V dropped 2 bases and J dropped 4; count of bases not matched to a gene: 8. This CDR3 is built from 16 residues. CDR3 coding DNA: TGCGCCAGCAGCCAAAGTCCGGACAGGGGAATCACTGAAGCTTTCTTT. Its translation: CASSQSPDRGITEAFF.

This clonotype was picked up a small number of times. The chain combines TRBV7-6 with TRBJ1-4; 7 bases fit TRBD1. Losses at the gene ends were 5 bases for V and 4 bases for J; bases not matched to a gene: 13. The CDR3 loop spans 17 amino acids. CDR1 is SGHVS, CDR2 FNYEAQ, per germline. CDR3 nucleotides: TGTGCCAGCAGCGCCGGGACAGCTCGGAGTTTTAATGAAAAACTGTTTTTT. Translation: CASSAGTARSFNEKLFF.

V and J are TRBV7-9 and TRBJ2-3, with a weak D call TRBD1 (6 bases). The germline V and J ends were trimmed by 6 bases and 0 bases, with 16 bases remaining between them. The germline V gene has CDR1 SEHNR and CDR2 FQNEAQ (reference sequence). The CDR3 sequence is 16 residues long. Here the CDR3 DNA reads TGTGCCAGCAGTTACTTTACAGGGTATAGCACAGATACGCAGTATTTT. Encoded protein: CASSYFTGYSTDTQYF.

This chain links TRBV7-9 with TRBJ2-7; 7 bases match TRBD1. The length of the CDR3 is 15 residues. The V and J ends lost 1 base and 3 bases, in that order; junction bases with no gene match: 6. Germline lookup yields CDR1 SEHNR and CDR2 FQNEAQ (reference sequence). The CDR3 here is CASSLVGAGGYEQYF. The CDR3 DNA reads as TGTGCCAGCAGCTTAGTAGGGGCAGGGGGCTACGAGCAGTACTTC.

This chain uses TRBV5-1 with TRBJ1-2, with no clear D. The CDR3 has 16 residues. V was cut by 0 bases and J by 4 bases, with 16 bases left in between. The germline V gene encodes CDR1 SGHRS and CDR2 YFSETQ. CDR3 amino acids: CASSLGWAPGAYGYTF. The CDR3 region has the DNA TGCGCCAGCAGCTTGGGGTGGGCCCCGGGCGCCTATGGCTACACCTTC.

The chain combines TRBV27 with TRBJ1-2, with 7 bases aligning to TRBD1. Looked up from germline, CDR1 is MNHEY and CDR2 is SMNVEV (reference sequence). With 5 bases clipped from V and 4 bases from J, the junction kept 13 bases outside the gene matches. The CDR3 consists of 16 residues. The CDR3 DNA reads as TGTGCCAGCAGTGCAACCGTCAGGGGGAACATCTATGGCTACACCTTC. Protein sequence: CASSATVRGNIYGYTF.

This sequence joins TRBV12-3 or TRBV12-4 and TRBJ1-3; TRBD1 is a possible D gene (5 bases). CDR3 size: 14 residues. The V end was cut by 3 bases, the J end by 6 bases, with 12 bases between. As DNA, the CDR3 is TGTGCCAGCAGTTTCGGCAGGGCTGTAAACACCATATATTTT. Translating gives CASSFGRAVNTIYF.

V usage is TRBV12-3 or TRBV12-4 and J usage is TRBJ2-1; D is ambiguous. V gave up 6 bases and J gave up 9 bases, with 30 bases separating them. CDR3 length equals 18 residues. Here the CDR3 reads CASSPYTRLRGGLGEQFF. CDR3 nucleotides: TGTGCCAGCAGCCCTTACACCCGACTCCGAGGTGGGTTGGGTGAGCAGTTCTTC.

This chain joins TRBV18 and TRBJ2-1, with TRBD2 identical over 8 bases. CDR3 length: 15 residues. Germline V gene lookup returns CDR1 KGHSH and CDR2 LQKENI. V lost 8 bases to trimming and J lost 3 bases; unmatched junction nucleotides: 9. CDR3 in amino acids: CASPPGGVRYNEQFF. In nucleotides, the CDR3 is TGTGCCAGCCCCCCGGGAGGGGTACGCTACAATGAGCAGTTCTTC.

This chain connects TRBV20-1 to TRBJ2-7, with 9 bases that match TRBD1. This CDR3 has 15 residues. J gave up 2 bases and V 6 bases, and 11 bases lay outside the gene matches. Germline CDR1 reads DFQATT; CDR2 reads SNEGSKA (reference sequence). The CDR3 reads CSALSRDRAPYEQYF. The DNA for the CDR3 is TGCAGTGCCCTGTCCCGGGACAGGGCGCCCTACGAGCAGTACTTC.

The V call is TRBV3-1, the J call TRBJ1-2; 7 bases agree with TRBD1. Germline V gene sequence: CDR1 LGHDT, CDR2 YNNKEL (reference sequence). J lost 5 bases, V lost 4 bases, and 13 bases had no gene match. The CDR3 length is 16 residues. This chain's CDR3 is CASSRQSGQRSYGYTF. The CDR3 region has the DNA TGTGCCAGCAGCCGCCAGTCGGGACAGAGGAGTTATGGCTACACCTTC.

This clonotype was picked up a small number of times. V is TRBV4-1 and J is TRBJ2-7; no definite D call. Germline lookup yields CDR1 MGHRA and CDR2 YSYEKL. This CDR3 is built from 14 residues. V lost 5 bases to trimming and J lost 1 base, with 12 bases between them. Here the CDR3 DNA reads TGCGCCAGCAGCACCGTGCGCGGTTCCTACGAGCAGTACTTC. Protein: CASSTVRGSYEQYF.

This clonotype was recorded a few times. The CDR3: CASSLGPPTGGKYYEQYF. DNA for the CDR3: TGTGCCAGCAGCTTAGGCCCTCCGACAGGGGGGAAGTACTACGAGCAGTACTTC. The rearrangement uses TRBV7-6 and TRBJ2-7; the match to TRBD1 covers 9 bases. The junction had 13 bases not matched to a gene; V was cut back by 1 base and J by 3 bases. The CDR3 loop spans 18 amino acids. Germline CDR1 SGHVS, CDR2 FNYEAQ. The whole variable domain, remainder taken from reference TRBV7-6 and TRBJ2-7, is GAGVSQSPRYKVTKRGQDVALRCDPISGHVSLYWYRQALGQGPEFLTYFNYEAQQDKSGLPNDRFSAERPEGSISTLTIQRTEQRDSAMYRCASSLGPPTGGKYYEQYFGPGTRLTVT.

The chain joins TRBV20-1 to TRBJ2-5, with D unclear. V was shortened by 0 bases and J by 4 bases, with 15 bases between the two germline ends. The V gene's germline CDR1 is DFQATT and CDR2 SNEGSKA (reference sequence). The CDR3 is made up of 15 amino acids. CDR3 in amino acids: CSARDPMWASETQYF. Here the CDR3 DNA reads TGCAGTGCTAGAGATCCAATGTGGGCCTCAGAGACCCAGTACTTC.

The genes are TRBV5-1 and TRBJ2-1; TRBD2 aligns across 14 bases. V lost 2 bases and J lost 2; bases outside the gene matches: 3. Per the germline V gene, CDR1 is SGHRS and CDR2 is YFSETQ. The CDR3 length is 17 residues. DNA for the CDR3: TGCGCCAGCAGCTTTTGGACTAGCGGGAGGACCTACAATGAGCAGTTCTTC. It codes for CASSFWTSGRTYNEQFF.